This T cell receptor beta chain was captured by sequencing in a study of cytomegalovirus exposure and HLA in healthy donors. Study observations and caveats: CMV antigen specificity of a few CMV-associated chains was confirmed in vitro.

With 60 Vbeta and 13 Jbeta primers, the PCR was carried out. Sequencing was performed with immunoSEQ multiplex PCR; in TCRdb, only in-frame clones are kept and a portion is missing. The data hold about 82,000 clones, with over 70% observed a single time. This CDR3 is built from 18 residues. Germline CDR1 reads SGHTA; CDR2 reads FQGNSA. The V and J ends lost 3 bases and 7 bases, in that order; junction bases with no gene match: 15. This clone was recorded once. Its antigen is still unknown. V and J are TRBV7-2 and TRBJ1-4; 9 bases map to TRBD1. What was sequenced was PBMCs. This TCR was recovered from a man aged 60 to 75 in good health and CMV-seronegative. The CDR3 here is CASSFRDRVGGSTEKLFF. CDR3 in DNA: TGTGCCAGCAGCTTCCGGGACAGGGTAGGAGGGAGTACTGAAAAACTGTTTTTT.